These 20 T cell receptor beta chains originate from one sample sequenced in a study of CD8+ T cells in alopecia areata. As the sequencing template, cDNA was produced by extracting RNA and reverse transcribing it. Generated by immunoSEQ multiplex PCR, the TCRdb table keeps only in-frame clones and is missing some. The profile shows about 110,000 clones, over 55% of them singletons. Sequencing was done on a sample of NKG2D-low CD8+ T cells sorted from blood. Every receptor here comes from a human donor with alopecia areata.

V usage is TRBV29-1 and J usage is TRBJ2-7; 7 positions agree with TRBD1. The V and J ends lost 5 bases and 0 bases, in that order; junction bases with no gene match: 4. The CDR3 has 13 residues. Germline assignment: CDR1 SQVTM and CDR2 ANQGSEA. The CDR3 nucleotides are TGCAGCGTTTTTTGGGACAGCTCCTACGAGCAGTACTTC. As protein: CSVFWDSSYEQYF.

The CDR3 region is CASSQDPRQGGDGYTF. For the CDR3, the DNA is TGCGCCAGCAGCCAAGATCCCCGGCAGGGAGGTGACGGCTACACCTTC. V usage is TRBV4-1 and J usage is TRBJ1-2; maybe TRBD1 (5 bases). The CDR3 sequence is 16 residues long. Trimming took off 0 bases at V and 8 bases at J, with 19 bases between the two ends. From germline, CDR1 is MGHRA and CDR2 YSYEKL.

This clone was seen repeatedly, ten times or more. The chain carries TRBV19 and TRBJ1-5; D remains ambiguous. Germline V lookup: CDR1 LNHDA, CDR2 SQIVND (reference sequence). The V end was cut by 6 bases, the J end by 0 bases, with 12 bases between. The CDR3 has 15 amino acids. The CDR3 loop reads CASSLDWFSNQPQHF. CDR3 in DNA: TGTGCCAGTAGCCTGGATTGGTTTAGCAATCAGCCCCAGCATTTT.

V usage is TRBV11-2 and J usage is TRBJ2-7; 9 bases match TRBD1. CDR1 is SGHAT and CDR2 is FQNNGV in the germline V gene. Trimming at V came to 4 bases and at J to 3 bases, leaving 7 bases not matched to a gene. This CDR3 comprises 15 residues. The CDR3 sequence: CASSSGTGQIYEQYF. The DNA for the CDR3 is TGTGCCAGCAGCTCCGGGACAGGGCAAATCTACGAGCAGTACTTC. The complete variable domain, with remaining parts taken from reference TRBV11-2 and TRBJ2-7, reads EAGVAQSPRYKIIEKRQSVAFWCNPISGHATLYWYQQILGQGPKLLIQFQNNGVVDDSQLPKDRFSAERLKGVDSTLKIQPAKLEDSAVYLCASSSGTGQIYEQYFGPGTRLTVT.

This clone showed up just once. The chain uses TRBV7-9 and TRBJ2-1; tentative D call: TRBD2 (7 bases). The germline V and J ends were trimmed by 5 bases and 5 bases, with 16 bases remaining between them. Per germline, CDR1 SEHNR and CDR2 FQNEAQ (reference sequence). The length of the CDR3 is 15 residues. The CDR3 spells CASSQPGRGHNEQFF. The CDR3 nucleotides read TGTGCCAGCAGCCAGCCAGGGCGGGGGCACAATGAGCAGTTCTTC.

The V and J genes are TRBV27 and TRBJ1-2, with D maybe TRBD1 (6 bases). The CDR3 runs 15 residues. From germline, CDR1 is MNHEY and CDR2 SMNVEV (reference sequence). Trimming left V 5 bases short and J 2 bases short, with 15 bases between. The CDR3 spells CASSNGTFLNYGYTF. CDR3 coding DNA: TGTGCCAGCAGTAATGGGACATTCCTGAACTATGGCTACACCTTC.

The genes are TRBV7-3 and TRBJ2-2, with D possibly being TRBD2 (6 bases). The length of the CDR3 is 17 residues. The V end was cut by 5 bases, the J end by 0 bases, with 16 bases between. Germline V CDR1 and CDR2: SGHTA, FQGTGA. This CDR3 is CASSAGAGTANTGELFF. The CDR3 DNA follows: TGTGCCAGCAGCGCTGGGGCGGGAACCGCGAACACCGGGGAGCTGTTTTTT.

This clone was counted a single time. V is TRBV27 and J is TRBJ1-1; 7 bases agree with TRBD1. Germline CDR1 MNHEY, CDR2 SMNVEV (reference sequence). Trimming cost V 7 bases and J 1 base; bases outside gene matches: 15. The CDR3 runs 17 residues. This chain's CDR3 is CASTTARGRGGNTEAFF. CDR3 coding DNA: TGTGCCAGCACCACCGCCAGGGGGAGGGGAGGGAACACTGAAGCTTTCTTT.

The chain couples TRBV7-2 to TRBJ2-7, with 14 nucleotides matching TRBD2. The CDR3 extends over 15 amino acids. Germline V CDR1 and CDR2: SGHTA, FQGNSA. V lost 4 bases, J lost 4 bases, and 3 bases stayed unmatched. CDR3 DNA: TGTGCCAGCAGCTCGACTAGCGGGAGGGCATACGAGCAGTACTTC. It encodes CASSSTSGRAYEQYF. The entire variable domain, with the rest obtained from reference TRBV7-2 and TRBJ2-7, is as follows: GAGVSQSPSNKVTEKGKDVELRCDPISGHTALYWYRQSLGQGLEFLIYFQGNSAPDKSGLPSDRFSAERTGGSVSTLTIQRTQQEDSAVYLCASSSTSGRAYEQYFGPGTRLTVT.

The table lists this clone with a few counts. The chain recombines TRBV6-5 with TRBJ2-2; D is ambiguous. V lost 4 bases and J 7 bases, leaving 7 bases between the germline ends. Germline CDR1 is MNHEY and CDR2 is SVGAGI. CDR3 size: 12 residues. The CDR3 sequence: CASSSMGGELFF. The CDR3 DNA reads TGTGCCAGCAGTTCCATGGGCGGGGAGCTGTTTTTT.

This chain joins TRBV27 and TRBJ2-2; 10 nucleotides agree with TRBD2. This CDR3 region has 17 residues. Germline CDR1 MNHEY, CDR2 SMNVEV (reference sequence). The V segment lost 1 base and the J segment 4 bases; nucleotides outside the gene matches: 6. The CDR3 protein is CASSLLLSGRATGELFF. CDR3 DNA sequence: TGTGCCAGCAGTTTATTACTCAGCGGGAGGGCCACCGGGGAGCTGTTTTTT.

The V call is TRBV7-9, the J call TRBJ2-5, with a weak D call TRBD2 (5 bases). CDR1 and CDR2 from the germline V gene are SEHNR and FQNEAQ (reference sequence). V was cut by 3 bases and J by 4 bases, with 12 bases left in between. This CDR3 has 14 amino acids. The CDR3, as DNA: TGTGCCAGCAGCTTCTCCCCCCGGGGAGAGACCCAGTACTTC. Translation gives CASSFSPRGETQYF.

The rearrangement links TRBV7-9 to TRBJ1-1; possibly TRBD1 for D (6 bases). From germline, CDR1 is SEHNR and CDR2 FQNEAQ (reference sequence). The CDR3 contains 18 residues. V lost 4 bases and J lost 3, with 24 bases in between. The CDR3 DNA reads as TGTGCCAGCAGCTCAGTCGTACGGGGGCTAGGGCGAGACACTGAAGCTTTCTTT. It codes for CASSSVVRGLGRDTEAFF.

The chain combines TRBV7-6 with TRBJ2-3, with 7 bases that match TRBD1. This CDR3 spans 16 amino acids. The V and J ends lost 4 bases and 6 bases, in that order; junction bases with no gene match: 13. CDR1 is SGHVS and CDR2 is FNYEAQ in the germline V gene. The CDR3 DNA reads TGTGCCAGCAGCTCCAGGACAGGTCAGCTGGTGGATACGCAGTATTTT. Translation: CASSSRTGQLVDTQYF.

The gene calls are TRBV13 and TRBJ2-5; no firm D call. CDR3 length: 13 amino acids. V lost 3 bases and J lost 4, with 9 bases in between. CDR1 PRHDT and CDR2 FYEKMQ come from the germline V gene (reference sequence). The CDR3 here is CASSFGRSETQYF. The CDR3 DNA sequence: TGTGCCAGCAGCTTTGGCAGGTCAGAGACCCAGTACTTC.

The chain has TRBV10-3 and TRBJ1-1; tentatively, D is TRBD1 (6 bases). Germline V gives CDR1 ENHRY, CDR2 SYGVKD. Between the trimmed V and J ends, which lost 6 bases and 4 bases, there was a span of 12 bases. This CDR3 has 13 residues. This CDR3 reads CAIRTGLGTEAFF. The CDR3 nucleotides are TGTGCCATCAGGACAGGACTGGGCACTGAAGCTTTCTTT.

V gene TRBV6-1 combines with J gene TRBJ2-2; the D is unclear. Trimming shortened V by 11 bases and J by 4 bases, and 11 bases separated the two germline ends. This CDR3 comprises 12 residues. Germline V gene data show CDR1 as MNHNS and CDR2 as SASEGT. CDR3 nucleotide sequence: TGTGCCGGTGTTAACCCCACCGGGGAGCTGTTTTTT. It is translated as CAGVNPTGELFF.

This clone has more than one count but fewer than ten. CDR3 loop: CAVPKGEGYTF. The DNA of the CDR3 is TGTGCCGTCCCGAAGGGGGAGGGCTACACCTTC. The chain employs TRBV19 and TRBJ1-2; TRBD1 might be the D (6 bases). Germline CDR1 LNHDA, CDR2 SQIVND (reference sequence). The V end lost 11 bases, the J end lost 8 bases, and 15 bases lay between the germline ends. There are 11 residues in the CDR3.

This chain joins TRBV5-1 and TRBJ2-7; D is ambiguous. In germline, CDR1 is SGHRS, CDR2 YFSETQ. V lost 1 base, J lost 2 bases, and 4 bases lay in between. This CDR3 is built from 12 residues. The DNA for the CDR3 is TGCGCCAGCAGCTTGCTGCCCTACGAGCAGTACTTC. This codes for CASSLLPYEQYF.

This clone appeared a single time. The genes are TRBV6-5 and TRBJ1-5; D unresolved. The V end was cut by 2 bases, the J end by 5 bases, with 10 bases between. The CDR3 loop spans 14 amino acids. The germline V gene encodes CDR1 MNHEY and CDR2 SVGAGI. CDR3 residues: CASSYGPVDQPQHF. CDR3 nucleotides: TGTGCCAGCAGTTACGGGCCCGTAGATCAGCCCCAGCATTTT.